This T cell receptor beta chain was obtained from a study of blood T cell repertoires in COVID-19. CDR3 length: 15 amino acids. Germline V CDR1 and CDR2: MDHEN, SYDVKM. With V trimmed by 6 bases and J by 1 base, 4 bases remained unmatched. Some clones are missing from TCRdb's copy, which holds only in-frame ones; the method was immunoSEQ multiplex PCR. Altogether 70,000 to 95,000 clones are present, roughly 88% being singletons, with the ten largest covering under 30%. The V gene is TRBV28, the J gene TRBJ2-1; the match to TRBD1 covers 9 bases. Specimen: peripheral blood. The TCR comes from a human donor in a cohort sampled during active COVID-19. The CDR3 protein is CASSLDRGSYNEQFF. Written as DNA, the CDR3 is TGTGCCAGCAGCCTGGACAGGGGTTCCTACAATGAGCAGTTCTTC.